The T cell receptor beta chain described here comes from a study of post-analysis software for immune sequencing data. Study overall: Courses of disease covered relapsing-remitting, secondary progressive and progressive-relapsing multiple sclerosis.

Notes on the study in general: Normalized Chao1 diversity was significantly lower in multiple sclerosis patients than in controls. Strong co-clustering by F measure was evident for samples that had been prepared in the same batch. About five TRBV segments occurring more often in patients than controls included TRBV5-6, TRBV5-1 and TRBV20-1.

On this clonotype itself: The antigen is not known.

Unique molecular identifiers had been added to the TCR beta cDNA libraries. The source material, 1 to 10 million T cells, gave rise to 450,000 to 550,000 cDNA molecules. TCRdb re-analysed the PCR reads in MiXCR, keeping a single row per CDR3 protein. Of 650,000 to 850,000 distinct CDR3 sequences listed, around 42% are singletons. This CDR3 spans 15 amino acids. Germline V gene data show CDR1 as SGHKS and CDR2 as YYEKEE (reference sequence). V was cut by 3 bases and J by 6 bases, with 19 bases left in between. The sequencing sample was made of blood. V gene TRBV5-5 combines with J gene TRBJ2-7; D perhaps matches TRBD1 (6 bases). The sequence was obtained from a girl aged 5-17 years with multiple sclerosis. The DNA of the CDR3 is TGTGCCAGCAGCTGGGGGCACAGGGTCCCCCCCGAGCAGTACTTC. Translation: CASSWGHRVPPEQYF.